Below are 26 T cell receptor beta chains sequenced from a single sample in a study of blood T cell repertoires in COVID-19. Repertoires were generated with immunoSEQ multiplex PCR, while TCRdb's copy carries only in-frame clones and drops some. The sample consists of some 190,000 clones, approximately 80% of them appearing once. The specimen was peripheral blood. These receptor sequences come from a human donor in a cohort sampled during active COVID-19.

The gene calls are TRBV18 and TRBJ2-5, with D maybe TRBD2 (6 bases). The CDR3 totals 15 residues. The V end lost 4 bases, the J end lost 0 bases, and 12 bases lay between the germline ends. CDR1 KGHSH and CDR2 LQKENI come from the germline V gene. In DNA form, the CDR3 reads TGTGCCAGCTCACGGGACTTACAAAACCAAGAGACCCAGTACTTC. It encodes CASSRDLQNQETQYF.

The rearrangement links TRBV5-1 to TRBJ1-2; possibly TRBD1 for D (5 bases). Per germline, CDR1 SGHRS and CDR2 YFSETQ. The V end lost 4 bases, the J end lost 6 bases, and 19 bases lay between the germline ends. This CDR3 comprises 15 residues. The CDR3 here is CASSPGGDRANGYTF. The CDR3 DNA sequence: TGCGCCAGCAGCCCCGGGGGGGACCGGGCCAATGGCTACACCTTC.

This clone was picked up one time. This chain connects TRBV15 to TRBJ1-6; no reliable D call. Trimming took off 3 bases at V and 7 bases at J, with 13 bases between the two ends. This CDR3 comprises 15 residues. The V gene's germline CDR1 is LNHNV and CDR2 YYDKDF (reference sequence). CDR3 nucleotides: TGTGCCACCAGCAGGAGAGGTGTGCCAAATTCACCCCTCCACTTT. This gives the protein CATSRRGVPNSPLHF.

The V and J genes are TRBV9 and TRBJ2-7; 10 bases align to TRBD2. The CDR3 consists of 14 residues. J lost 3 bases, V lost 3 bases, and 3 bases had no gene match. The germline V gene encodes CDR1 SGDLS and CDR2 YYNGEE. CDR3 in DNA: TGTGCCAGCAGCGGGACTAGCGGTGGCTACGAGCAGTACTTC. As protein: CASSGTSGGYEQYF.

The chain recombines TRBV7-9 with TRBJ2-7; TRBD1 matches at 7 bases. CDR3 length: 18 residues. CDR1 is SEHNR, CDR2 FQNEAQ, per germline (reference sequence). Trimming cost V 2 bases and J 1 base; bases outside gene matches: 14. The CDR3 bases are TGTGCCAGCAGCTTATTCCTCCTCGACAGGGCAGAATCCTACGAGCAGTACGTC. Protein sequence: CASSLFLLDRAESYEQYV.

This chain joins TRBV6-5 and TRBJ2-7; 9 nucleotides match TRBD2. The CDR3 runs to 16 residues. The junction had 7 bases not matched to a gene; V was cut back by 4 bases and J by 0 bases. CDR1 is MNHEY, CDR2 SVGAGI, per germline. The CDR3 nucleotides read TGTGCCAGCAGTTCCGCTAGCGGGATCCCCTCCTACGAGCAGTACTTC. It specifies CASSSASGIPSYEQYF.

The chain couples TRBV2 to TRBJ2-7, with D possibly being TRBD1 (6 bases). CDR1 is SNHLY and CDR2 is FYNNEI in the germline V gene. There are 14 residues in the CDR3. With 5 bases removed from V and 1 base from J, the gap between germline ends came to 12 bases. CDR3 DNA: TGTGCCAGCAGTTACCCACAGGGTTCCTACGAGCAGTACGTC. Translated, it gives CASSYPQGSYEQYV.

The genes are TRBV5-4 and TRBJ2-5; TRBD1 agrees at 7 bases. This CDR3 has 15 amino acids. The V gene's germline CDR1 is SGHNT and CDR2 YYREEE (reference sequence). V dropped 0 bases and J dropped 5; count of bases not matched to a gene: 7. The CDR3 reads CASSLGSGGRETQYF. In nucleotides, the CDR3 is TGTGCCAGCAGCTTGGGCTCAGGGGGTCGGGAGACCCAGTACTTC.

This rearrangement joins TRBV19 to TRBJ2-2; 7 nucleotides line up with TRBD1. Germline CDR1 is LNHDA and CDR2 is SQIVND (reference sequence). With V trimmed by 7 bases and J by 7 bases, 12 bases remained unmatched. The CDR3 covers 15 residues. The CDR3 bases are TGTGCCAGTATTCCGAGAGACAGGGCCCACGGGGAGCTGTTTTTT. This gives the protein CASIPRDRAHGELFF.

The DNA for the CDR3 is TGCGCCAGCAGCTGGGAGGGAGAGGTAGAGACCCAGTACTTC. Translation: CASSWEGEVETQYF. The V and J genes are TRBV5-1 and TRBJ2-5, with TRBD2 matching over 7 bases. Germline CDR1 reads SGHRS; CDR2 reads YFSETQ. The V gene end was trimmed by 3 bases and the J gene end by 4 bases; junction bases not matched to a gene: 6. The CDR3 sequence is 14 residues long.

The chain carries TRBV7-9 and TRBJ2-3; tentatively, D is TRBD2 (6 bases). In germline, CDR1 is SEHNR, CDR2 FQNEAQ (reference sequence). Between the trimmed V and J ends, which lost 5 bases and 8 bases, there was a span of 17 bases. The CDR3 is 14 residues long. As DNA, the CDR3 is TGTGCCAGCAGCAAAACCGCGGGGCCCCTTACGCAGTATTTT. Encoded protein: CASSKTAGPLTQYF.

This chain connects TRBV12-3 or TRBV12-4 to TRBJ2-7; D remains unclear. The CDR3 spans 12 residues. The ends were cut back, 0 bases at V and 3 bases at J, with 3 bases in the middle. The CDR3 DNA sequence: TGTGCCAGCAGTTTAGCCCTCTACGAGCAGTACTTC. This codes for CASSLALYEQYF.

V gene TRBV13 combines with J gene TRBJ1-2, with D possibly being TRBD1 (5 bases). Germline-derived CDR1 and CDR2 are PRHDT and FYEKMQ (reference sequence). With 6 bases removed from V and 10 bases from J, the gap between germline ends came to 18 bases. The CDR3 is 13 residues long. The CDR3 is CASREQVKEDYTF. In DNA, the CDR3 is TGTGCCAGCAGGGAACAGGTTAAAGAAGACTACACCTTC.

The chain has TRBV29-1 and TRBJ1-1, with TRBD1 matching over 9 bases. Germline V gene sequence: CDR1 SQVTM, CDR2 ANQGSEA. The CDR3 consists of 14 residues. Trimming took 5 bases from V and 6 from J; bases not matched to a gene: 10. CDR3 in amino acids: CSVRPTGGRSEAFF. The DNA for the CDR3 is TGCAGCGTTCGACCCACAGGGGGCAGGTCTGAAGCTTTCTTT.

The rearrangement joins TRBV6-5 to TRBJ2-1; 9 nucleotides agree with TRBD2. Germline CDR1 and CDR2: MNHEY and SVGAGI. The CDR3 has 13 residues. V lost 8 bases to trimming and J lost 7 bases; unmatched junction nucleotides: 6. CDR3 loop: CASRLAGRNEQFF. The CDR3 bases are TGTGCCAGCCGTCTAGCGGGGCGGAATGAGCAGTTCTTC.

CDR3 loop: CASSVAGADYGYTF. CDR3 coding DNA: TGTGCCAGCAGCGTAGCTGGGGCAGACTATGGCTACACCTTC. This chain connects TRBV9 to TRBJ1-2, with D possibly TRBD1 on 5 matching bases. V lost 0 bases to trimming and J lost 3 bases, with 9 bases between them. The V gene's germline CDR1 is SGDLS and CDR2 YYNGEE. The CDR3 contains 14 residues.

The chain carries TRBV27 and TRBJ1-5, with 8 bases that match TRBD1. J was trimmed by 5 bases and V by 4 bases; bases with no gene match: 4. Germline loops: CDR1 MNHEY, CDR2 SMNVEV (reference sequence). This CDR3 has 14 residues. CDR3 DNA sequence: TGTGCCAGCAGTTCGACAGGGGACTATCAGCCCCAGCATTTT. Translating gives CASSSTGDYQPQHF.

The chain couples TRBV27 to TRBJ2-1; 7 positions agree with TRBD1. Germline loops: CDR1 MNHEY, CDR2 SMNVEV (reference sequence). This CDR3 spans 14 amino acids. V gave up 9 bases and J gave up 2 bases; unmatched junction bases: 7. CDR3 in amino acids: CASSSDRAYNEQFF. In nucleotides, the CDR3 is TGTGCCAGTTCTAGTGACAGGGCCTACAATGAGCAGTTCTTC.

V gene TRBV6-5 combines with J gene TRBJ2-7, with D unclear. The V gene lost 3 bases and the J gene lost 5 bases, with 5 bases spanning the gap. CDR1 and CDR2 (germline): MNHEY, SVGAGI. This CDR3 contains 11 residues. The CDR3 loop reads CASSYGHEQYF. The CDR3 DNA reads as TGTGCCAGCAGTTATGGGCACGAGCAGTACTTC.

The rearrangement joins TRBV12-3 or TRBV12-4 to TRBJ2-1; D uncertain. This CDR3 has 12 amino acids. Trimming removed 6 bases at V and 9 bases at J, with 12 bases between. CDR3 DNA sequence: TGTGCCAGCAGCCTTGGGCTGACTGAGCAGTTCTTC. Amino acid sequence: CASSLGLTEQFF.

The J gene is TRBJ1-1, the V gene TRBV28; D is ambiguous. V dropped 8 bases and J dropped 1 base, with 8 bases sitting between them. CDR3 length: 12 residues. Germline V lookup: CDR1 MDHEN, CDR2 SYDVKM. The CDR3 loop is CASRVSNTEAFF. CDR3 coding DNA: TGTGCCAGCCGGGTCTCGAACACTGAAGCTTTCTTT.

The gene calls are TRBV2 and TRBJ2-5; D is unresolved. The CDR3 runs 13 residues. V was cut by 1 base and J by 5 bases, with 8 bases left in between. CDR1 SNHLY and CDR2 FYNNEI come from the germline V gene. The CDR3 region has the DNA TGTGCCAGCAGTGAAGTGTCCGGGGAGACCCAGTACTTC. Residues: CASSEVSGETQYF.

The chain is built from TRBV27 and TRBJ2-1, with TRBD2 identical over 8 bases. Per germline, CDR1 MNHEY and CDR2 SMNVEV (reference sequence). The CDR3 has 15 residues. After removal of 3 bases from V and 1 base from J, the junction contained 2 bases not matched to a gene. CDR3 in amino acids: CASSFSGGSYNEQFF. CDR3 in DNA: TGTGCCAGCAGTTTTTCGGGAGGGTCCTACAATGAGCAGTTCTTC.

As DNA, the CDR3 is TGTGCCAGCTCACCACCCGACAGAACTTTTTTAGCTTTCTTT. This translates into CASSPPDRTFLAFF. The rearrangement links TRBV18 to TRBJ1-1, with D possibly being TRBD1 (5 bases). In germline, CDR1 is KGHSH, CDR2 LQKENI. There are 14 residues in the CDR3. V gave up 0 bases and J gave up 10 bases, with 15 bases separating them.

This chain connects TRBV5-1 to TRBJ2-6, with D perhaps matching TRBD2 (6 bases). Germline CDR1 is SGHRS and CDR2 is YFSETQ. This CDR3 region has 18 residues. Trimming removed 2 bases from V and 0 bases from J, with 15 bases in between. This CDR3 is CASSFLGGGLSGANVLTF. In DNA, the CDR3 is TGCGCCAGCAGCTTTTTGGGGGGTGGGCTCTCTGGGGCCAACGTCCTGACTTTC. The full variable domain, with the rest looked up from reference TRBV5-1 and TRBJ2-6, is KAGVTQTPRYLIKTRGQQVTLSCSPISGHRSVSWYQQTPGQGLQFLFEYFSETQRNKGNFPGRFSGRQFSNSRSEMNVSTLELGDSALYLCASSFLGGGLSGANVLTFGAGSRLTVL.

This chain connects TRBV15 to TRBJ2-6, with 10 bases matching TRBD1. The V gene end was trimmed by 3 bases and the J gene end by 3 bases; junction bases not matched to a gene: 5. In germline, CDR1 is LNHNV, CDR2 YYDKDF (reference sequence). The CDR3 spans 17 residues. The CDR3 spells CATSSDRGLSGANVLTF. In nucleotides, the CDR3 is TGTGCCACCAGCAGTGACAGGGGGCTAAGTGGGGCCAACGTCCTGACTTTC.